This is a list of T cell receptor beta chains from one sample in a study of post-analysis software for immune sequencing data. From the PCR reads, TCRdb called clonotypes with MiXCR, one entry per CDR3 protein. Here the sample spans about 540,000 distinct CDR3 sequences, 30% to 40% being singletons. Sequences were obtained from blood. Source of these receptors: a girl under 18 with multiple sclerosis. Both conserved end residues are part of each CDR3. Clone sizes are given selectively: once, few, many, or a class where the clone is expanded.

cdr3_aa | j_call | clone_size | v_call
CASSLAGEYNEQYF | . | . | TRBV3-1
CSAPGPGQGYDTPEAFF | TRBJ1-1 | . | TRBV29-1
CSARPYSQTYEQYF | TRBJ2-7 | . | TRBV20-1
CSARELAVYNEQYF | . | . | TRBV20-1
CASSLKDTQYF | TRBJ2-3 | many | TRBV7-2
CASSLGWGRFQETQYF | TRBJ2-5 | few | TRBV5-8
CASSDKANEQFF | TRBJ2-1 | . | TRBV2
CASSQLPGISYGYTF | TRBJ1-2 | . | TRBV12-3/TRBV12-4
CASSYSIGIGGEAFF | TRBJ1-1 | . | TRBV6-5
CASSPDRLYGYTF | TRBJ1-2 | . | TRBV12-3/TRBV12-4
CASSLEGSGVNNEQFF | TRBJ2-1 | . | TRBV5-1
CASSEGQGGQPQHF | TRBJ1-5 | . | TRBV6-4
CASSQALTGPYEQYF | TRBJ2-7 | few | TRBV4-1
CASSLGGQSANYGYTF | TRBJ1-2 | few | TRBV5-6
CSGRGTSVGIGNEQFF | TRBJ2-1 | . | TRBV29-1
CASSFVKPDTQYF | TRBJ2-3 | . | TRBV7-6
CASSPVHGAILDTQYF | TRBJ2-3 | few | TRBV14
CASTLGPAPDQPQHF | TRBJ1-5 | . | TRBV28
CASSLQTSGTQETQYF | TRBJ2-5 | few | TRBV5-1
CAISESTAQETQYF | TRBJ2-5 | . | TRBV10-3
CASSSQTGGRRDNGQFF | TRBJ2-1 | . | TRBV6-5
CAIRPGGIEGYTF | TRBJ1-2 | . | TRBV10-3
CATSRGSGGAFADTQYF | TRBJ2-3 | few | TRBV15
CSARTWGGRETQYF | TRBJ2-5 | . | TRBV20-1
CSALLGGGLYEQYF | . | . | TRBV20-1
CASGLGQANLNEQFF | TRBJ2-1 | . | TRBV5-1
CASSPKGQGEPYSNQPQHF | TRBJ1-5 | . | TRBV7-3